A selection of T cell receptor beta chains follows, all from one sample in a study of regulatory T cells in long-lasting Graves disease. One entry per CDR3 protein results from TCRdb running MiXCR on the multiplex PCR reads. In the table there are under 700,000 distinct CDR3 sequences, 16% of which are singletons. In addition, the sample was reused for a study of T cells in Graves' hyperthyroidism and ophthalmopathy.

The sample here was peripheral blood mononuclear cells (PBMCs), taken at new diagnosis, from a patient treated with antithyroid drugs. The receptors were gathered from a woman in her forties or fifties with Graves disease. CDR3s include the opening cysteine and the closing phenylalanine or tryptophan. The order of the fields is V gene, CDR3 length, clone size, D gene, J gene, CDR3 protein, CDR3 DNA. A D gene is named only where the DNA matches it firmly. The size entry is marked missing in some rows and otherwise reads once, few, many or a size class.

>TRBV30|13|many|-|TRBJ1-1
CAWSQGPSTEAFF
TGTGCCTGGAGCCAAGGGCCCAGCACTGAAGCTTTCTTT
>TRBV11-2|14|-|-|TRBJ1-2
CASSLGEGISGYTF
TGTGCCAGCAGCTTAGGGGAAGGGATCAGTGGCTACACCTTC
>TRBV18|16|many|-|TRBJ2-1
CASSRRQVLSYNEQFF
TGTGCCAGCTCACGACGACAGGTGCTCTCCTACAATGAGCAGTTCTTC
>TRBV3-1|18|many|TRBD2|TRBJ2-5
CASSSGTSGGPGQETQYF
TGTGCCAGCAGCTCCGGGACTAGCGGGGGACCCGGGCAAGAGACCCAGTACTTC
>TRBV19|16|-|TRBD1|TRBJ2-7
CASSILPGQGGWEQYF
TGTGCCAGTAGTATCCTGCCGGGACAGGGGGGTTGGGAGCAGTACTTC
>TRBV28|14|many|TRBD1|TRBJ2-5
CASSLRQGVKTQYF
TGTGCCAGCAGTTTACGGCAGGGGGTAAAGACCCAGTACTTC
>TRBV9|16|-|TRBD1|TRBJ1-6
CASSVAGQGTDSPLHF
TGTGCCAGCAGCGTAGCTGGACAGGGGACAGATTCACCCCTCCACTTT
>TRBV3-1|13|many|-|TRBJ1-4
CASSRRGAEKLFF
TGTGCCAGCAGCCGCAGGGGAGCCGAAAAACTGTTTTTT
>TRBV18|15|many|-|TRBJ2-1
CASSPMGGPPNEQFF
TGTGCCAGCTCACCAATGGGGGGGCCACCGAATGAGCAGTTCTTC
>TRBV4-2|14|few|-|TRBJ1-3
CASSQETPGNTIYF
TGTGCCAGCAGCCAAGAGACACCTGGAAACACCATATATTTT
>TRBV30|15|-|-|TRBJ1-1
CAWSVQGSGGTEAFF
TGTGCCTGGAGTGTACAAGGCAGTGGGGGAACTGAAGCTTTCTTT
>TRBV19|14|few|TRBD1|TRBJ1-2
CASSNRDSNYGYTF
TGTGCCAGTAGTAACCGGGACAGTAACTATGGCTACACCTTC
>TRBV3-1|13|few|-|TRBJ2-7
CASSPGPPHEQYF
TGTGCCAGCAGCCCTGGACCTCCCCACGAGCAGTACTTC
>TRBV19|13|-|TRBD1|TRBJ2-7
CASMETGGWEQYF
TGTGCCAGTATGGAGACAGGGGGCTGGGAGCAGTACTTC
>TRBV6-1|10|few|-|TRBJ1-4
CASFNEKLFF
TGTGCCAGCTTTAATGAAAAACTGTTTTTT
>TRBV28|15|many|-|TRBJ1-1
CASSTSDRLNTEAFF
TGTGCCAGCAGTACCTCCGACAGACTGAACACTGAAGCTTTCTTT